This is a list of T cell receptor beta chains from one sample in a study of T cell responses to AZD1222 COVID-19 vaccine. Clones were sequenced by immunoSEQ multiplex PCR, and TCRdb holds only the in-frame ones, with some missing. This table holds approximately 140,000 clones, about 90% found once. The sequences come from peripheral blood, collected 28 days after the second AZD1222 dose. The origin of the receptors is an adult who received the AZD1222 COVID-19 vaccine. CDR3s include the opening cysteine and the closing phenylalanine or tryptophan. Each record gives: D gene, J gene, V gene, clone size, CDR3 protein, CDR3 DNA. A D gene is named only where the DNA matches it firmly. Clone size is shown for a subset of rows, as once, few, many or a class of expanded clone.

d_gene: -; j_gene: TRBJ1-3; v_gene: TRBV9; abundance: -; CDR3aa: CASSVVGGNTIYF; CDR3nt: TGTGCCAGCAGCGTAGTCGGGGGAAACACCATATATTTT
d_gene: -; j_gene: TRBJ2-3; v_gene: TRBV28; abundance: -; CDR3aa: CASINWSTDTQYF; CDR3nt: TGTGCCAGCATTAACTGGTCCACAGATACGCAGTATTTT
d_gene: -; j_gene: TRBJ1-2; v_gene: TRBV9; abundance: -; CDR3aa: CASSVSPDNYGYTF; CDR3nt: TGTGCCAGCAGCGTAAGCCCAGATAACTATGGCTACACCTTC
d_gene: -; j_gene: TRBJ1-1; v_gene: TRBV7-2; abundance: few; CDR3aa: CASSLQGTNTEAFF; CDR3nt: TGTGCCAGCAGCTTGCAGGGGACGAACACTGAAGCTTTCTTT
d_gene: -; j_gene: TRBJ2-7; v_gene: TRBV7-2; abundance: -; CDR3aa: CASSLYPTGTTYEQYF; CDR3nt: TGTGCCAGCAGCCTATACCCGACAGGGACTACCTACGAGCAGTACTTC
d_gene: -; j_gene: TRBJ1-4; v_gene: TRBV9; abundance: -; CDR3aa: CASSPNRTPGEKLFF; CDR3nt: TGTGCCAGCAGCCCTAATCGGACACCAGGGGAAAAACTGTTTTTT
d_gene: -; j_gene: TRBJ2-5; v_gene: TRBV7-2; abundance: -; CDR3aa: CASSLVSGGSGGAQYF; CDR3nt: TGTGCCAGCAGCTTAGTTAGCGGTGGGTCAGGGGGGGCCCAGTACTTC
d_gene: -; j_gene: TRBJ2-5; v_gene: TRBV10-2; abundance: -; CDR3aa: CASTGQYIETQYF; CDR3nt: TGCGCCAGCACCGGACAGTACATAGAGACCCAGTACTTC
d_gene: -; j_gene: TRBJ1-1; v_gene: TRBV19; abundance: -; CDR3aa: CASSRSTGFTEAFF; CDR3nt: TGTGCCAGTAGTCGGAGTACAGGGTTCACTGAAGCTTTCTTT
d_gene: -; j_gene: TRBJ1-5; v_gene: TRBV10-3; abundance: -; CDR3aa: CAISDGGSGNQPQHF; CDR3nt: TGTGCCATCAGTGATGGAGGCAGTGGTAATCAGCCCCAGCATTTT
d_gene: -; j_gene: TRBJ1-2; v_gene: TRBV2; abundance: once; CDR3aa: CASSADSFYGYTF; CDR3nt: TGTGCCAGCAGCGCTGACAGCTTTTATGGCTACACCTTC
d_gene: -; j_gene: TRBJ1-1; v_gene: TRBV6-5; abundance: -; CDR3aa: CASADGAAQSF; CDR3nt: TGTGCCAGCGCGGACGGGGCGGCTCAGAGTTTT
d_gene: -; j_gene: TRBJ2-2; v_gene: TRBV28; abundance: -; CDR3aa: CATSGANTGELFF; CDR3nt: TGTGCCACCTCCGGCGCGAACACCGGGGAGCTGTTTTTT
d_gene: -; j_gene: TRBJ1-6; v_gene: TRBV7-9; abundance: few; CDR3aa: CASSLSGNSPLHF; CDR3nt: TGTGCCAGCAGCTTATCGGGTAATTCACCCCTCCACTTT
d_gene: -; j_gene: TRBJ1-2; v_gene: TRBV12-3/TRBV12-4; abundance: -; CDR3aa: CASSLKVGYTF; CDR3nt: TGTGCCAGCAGTTTAAAAGTGGGCTACACCTTC
d_gene: -; j_gene: TRBJ1-5; v_gene: TRBV10-3; abundance: -; CDR3aa: CAISEGTGSNQPQHF; CDR3nt: TGTGCCATCAGTGAGGGAACGGGCAGCAATCAGCCCCAGCATTTT
d_gene: TRBD2; j_gene: TRBJ2-2; v_gene: TRBV28; abundance: -; CDR3aa: CASSLAGAYDTGELFF; CDR3nt: TGTGCCAGCAGTTTAGCGGGAGCTTACGACACCGGGGAGCTGTTTTTT
d_gene: -; j_gene: TRBJ1-1; v_gene: TRBV30; abundance: -; CDR3aa: CAWSGPRNTEAFF; CDR3nt: TGTGCCTGGAGTGGCCCACGGAACACTGAAGCTTTCTTT
d_gene: -; j_gene: TRBJ2-3; v_gene: TRBV7-3; abundance: -; CDR3aa: CASSLGSSTDTQYF; CDR3nt: TGTGCCAGCAGCTTAGGTTCTAGCACAGATACGCAGTATTTT
d_gene: -; j_gene: TRBJ1-3; v_gene: TRBV13; abundance: -; CDR3aa: CASSLGSGNTIYF; CDR3nt: TGTGCCAGCAGCTTGGGCTCTGGAAACACCATATATTTT
d_gene: -; j_gene: TRBJ1-5; v_gene: TRBV5-6; abundance: -; CDR3aa: CASSLGQHNQPQHF; CDR3nt: TGTGCCAGCAGCTTAGGACAGCACAATCAGCCCCAGCATTTT